A single sample is the source of the 18 T cell receptor beta chains below, sequenced in a study of shared T cell receptors in the human thymus (dated by TCRdb to the early 2020s). The library was built by means of the immunoSEQ multiplex PCR assay. TCRdb carries this immuneACCESS record with in-frame sequences only. Its versions omit some clonotypes, under half of them owing to an unresolved V gene in the studies checked, with the rest unexplained. Across this sample there are hundreds of thousands of clones, with 70% to 90% seen only once. The ten largest clones take up approximately 0.01% of the sample. A further study also used this sample, focusing on human thymus T cells.

Source material: thymocytes. The receptors shown here come from a boy under two years old with a congenital heart defect. Donor details come from another sample of the same person, matched by shared clones.

This rearrangement joins TRBV27 to TRBJ1-4, with 9 bases aligning to TRBD1. There are 18 residues in the CDR3. The germline V gene encodes CDR1 MNHEY and CDR2 SMNVEV (reference sequence). Trimming at V came to 3 bases and at J to 1 base, leaving 9 bases not matched to a gene. CDR3 nucleotides: TGTGCCAGCAGTTTGACCGGGACAGGGAAAAAAACTAATGAAAAACTGTTTTTT. Its protein product is CASSLTGTGKKTNEKLFF.

The chain links TRBV5-5 to TRBJ2-7; perhaps TRBD2 as D (5 bases). Trimming cost V 0 bases and J 0 bases, with 10 bases left between them. This CDR3 is built from 15 residues. Germline CDR1 SGHKS, CDR2 YYEKEE (reference sequence). As DNA, the CDR3 is TGTGCCAGCAGCTTGGCCGGGGTTACCTCCTACGAGCAGTACTTC. It is translated as CASSLAGVTSYEQYF.

This clone occurred a few times. The chain couples TRBV25-1 to TRBJ1-3; D gene ambiguous. This CDR3 is 11 amino acids long. The germline V and J ends were trimmed by 5 bases and 4 bases, with 3 bases remaining between them. The germline CDR1 and CDR2 sequences are MGHDK and SYGVNS. DNA for the CDR3: TGTGCCAGCAGTCCGGGAAACACCATATATTTT. Its translation is CASSPGNTIYF.

The chain combines TRBV7-9 with TRBJ1-2, with D possibly matching TRBD1 (5 bases). V was clipped by 1 base and J by 5 bases, with 14 bases between them. CDR3 length: 15 residues. CDR1 and CDR2 from the germline V gene are SEHNR and FQNEAQ (reference sequence). The CDR3 loop is CASSLGRRVGYGYTF. CDR3 coding DNA: TGTGCCAGCAGCTTAGGGCGCAGGGTCGGGTATGGCTACACCTTC.

This chain joins TRBV11-3 and TRBJ2-1, with a tentative D call TRBD1 (5 bases). The germline V gene encodes CDR1 SGHNT and CDR2 YENEEA. V was shortened by 5 bases and J by 0 bases, with 17 bases between the two germline ends. This CDR3 is built from 17 residues. The CDR3 is CASSTLTDLSSYNEQFF. CDR3 DNA: TGTGCCAGCAGCACATTGACAGACCTGAGCTCCTACAATGAGCAGTTCTTC.

The genes are TRBV5-8 and TRBJ2-1; D is possibly TRBD2 (5 bases). CDR1 and CDR2 from the germline V gene are SGHTS and YDEGEE. The CDR3 contains 13 residues. Trimming stripped 2 bases from V and 8 bases from J, with 11 bases between. The CDR3 DNA follows: TGTGCCAGCAGCTTTCAACCGCGGGATGAGCAGTTCTTC. It encodes CASSFQPRDEQFF.

The V and J genes are TRBV11-2 and TRBJ2-3, with 7 bases lining up with TRBD2. The CDR3 is 14 residues long. J gave up 4 bases and V 5 bases, and 6 bases lay outside the gene matches. Per the germline V gene, CDR1 is SGHAT and CDR2 is FQNNGV. CDR3 amino acids: CASSPAGVADTQYF. CDR3 DNA: TGTGCCAGCAGCCCCGCGGGAGTTGCAGATACGCAGTATTTT.

The V and J genes are TRBV28 and TRBJ2-1; maybe TRBD2 (6 bases). The V end was cut by 5 bases, the J end by 8 bases, with 22 bases between. The CDR3 runs 16 residues. CDR1 and CDR2 from the germline V gene are MDHEN and SYDVKM. The CDR3 DNA follows: TGTGCCAGCAGTAACCCGTTTTGGAGGGACGGTGATGAGCAGTTCTTC. Translated, it gives CASSNPFWRDGDEQFF.

The J gene is TRBJ1-1, the V gene TRBV25-1; D may be TRBD1 (5 bases). This CDR3 has 14 amino acids. V lost 3 bases to trimming and J lost 4 bases, with 12 bases between them. Germline CDR1 reads MGHDK; CDR2 reads SYGVNS. This CDR3 reads CASSEGWGVTEAFF. The CDR3 DNA follows: TGTGCCAGCAGTGAGGGTTGGGGGGTCACTGAAGCTTTCTTT.

This chain links TRBV4-1 with TRBJ2-7, with 7 nucleotides matching TRBD1. The CDR3 is 15 amino acids. Trimming removed 3 bases from V and 2 bases from J; junction bases left unmatched: 7. Germline CDR1 MGHRA, CDR2 YSYEKL. The CDR3 coding sequence is TGCGCCAGCAGCCAGATCCGGGACAGTACCTACGAGCAGTACTTC. It encodes CASSQIRDSTYEQYF.

The rearrangement links TRBV5-6 to TRBJ2-3; D call uncertain. The CDR3 runs 17 residues. V was shortened by 0 bases and J by 4 bases, with 18 bases between the two germline ends. Germline V gene sequence: CDR1 SGHDT, CDR2 YYEEEE. In DNA form, the CDR3 reads TGTGCCAGCAGCTTGGGGCGGTGGTCGGAGCTCGCAGATACGCAGTATTTT. It yields the protein CASSLGRWSELADTQYF.

The chain uses TRBV7-8 and TRBJ2-3; 9 positions match TRBD2. V lost 0 bases, J lost 5 bases, and 6 bases stayed unmatched. Germline values: CDR1 SGHVS, CDR2 FQNEAQ. The CDR3 totals 16 residues. CDR3: CASSLASGRPLDTQYF. CDR3 nucleotide sequence: TGTGCCAGCAGCTTAGCCAGCGGGAGGCCACTAGATACGCAGTATTTT.

Points on this clone: In the same sample, other DNA sequences code for this CDR3. The V gene is TRBV29-1, the J gene TRBJ1-5, with 11 bases identical to TRBD1. Per germline, CDR1 SQVTM and CDR2 ANQGSEA. V was clipped by 4 bases and J by 4 bases; unmatched bases: 0. CDR3 length: 13 residues. The CDR3 DNA reads as TGCAGCGTTGGGGACAGGGGGAATCAGCCCCAGCATTTT. Protein sequence: CSVGDRGNQPQHF. The whole variable domain, filled in from reference TRBV29-1 and TRBJ1-5, reads SAVISQKPSRDICQRGTSLTIQCQVDSQVTMMFWYRQQPGQSLTLIATANQGSEATYESGFVIDKFPISRPNLTFSTLTVSNMSPEDSSIYLCSVGDRGNQPQHFGDGTRLSIL.

The chain joins TRBV4-3 to TRBJ1-2, with D tentatively TRBD1 (5 bases). The CDR3 covers 17 residues. V was clipped by 2 bases and J by 0 bases, with 16 bases between them. In germline, CDR1 is LGHNA, CDR2 YSLEER. This CDR3 is CASSQKSDRQTNYGYTF. The CDR3 DNA follows: TGCGCCAGCAGCCAAAAATCCGACAGACAGACTAACTATGGCTACACCTTC.

The chain joins TRBV27 to TRBJ2-2, with D perhaps matching TRBD2 (5 bases). The V and J ends lost 5 bases and 0 bases respectively, with 10 bases between them. Germline V CDR1 and CDR2: MNHEY, SMNVEV (reference sequence). The length of the CDR3 is 15 residues. The CDR3 bases are TGTGCCAGCAGTCGTGGACTGGCGAACACCGGGGAGCTGTTTTTT. Encoded protein: CASSRGLANTGELFF.

V usage is TRBV4-2 and J usage is TRBJ2-3; 8 bases fit TRBD2. The CDR3 runs 15 residues. V trimming: 4 bases; J trimming: 3 bases; junction bases outside the gene matches: 6. Germline V gene lookup returns CDR1 LGHNA and CDR2 YNFKEQ. In DNA, the CDR3 is TGTGCCAGCAGCCTTAGCGGGAAGGGGACAGATACGCAGTATTTT. Translation: CASSLSGKGTDTQYF.

The V gene is TRBV7-9, the J gene TRBJ2-1, with a weak D call TRBD2 (6 bases). CDR1 is SEHNR, CDR2 FQNEAQ, per germline (reference sequence). This CDR3 spans 15 amino acids. Trimming pared 5 bases from V and 10 bases from J, leaving 21 bases between. CDR3 sequence reads: CASSPFVSGGREQFF. The CDR3 coding sequence is TGTGCCAGCAGCCCCTTTGTTAGCGGAGGCCGAGAGCAGTTCTTC.

The chain has TRBV10-2 and TRBJ2-1; 8 positions agree with TRBD1. Per the germline V gene, CDR1 is WSHSY and CDR2 is SAAADI. V shed 7 bases and J 4 bases; nucleotides not matched to a gene: 15. This CDR3 contains 17 residues. The CDR3 nucleotides read TGCGCCAGCAACTCCGGGACAGGCTGGTGGCCATACAATGAGCAGTTCTTC. Residues: CASNSGTGWWPYNEQFF.